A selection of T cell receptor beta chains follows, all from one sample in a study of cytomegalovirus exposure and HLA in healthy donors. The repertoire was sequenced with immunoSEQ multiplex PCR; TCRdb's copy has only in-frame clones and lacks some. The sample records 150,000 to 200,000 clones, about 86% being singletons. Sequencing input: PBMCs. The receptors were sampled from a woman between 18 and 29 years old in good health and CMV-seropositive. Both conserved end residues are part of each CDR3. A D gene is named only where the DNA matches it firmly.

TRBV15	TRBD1	CATSSHRGRTEAFF
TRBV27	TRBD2	CASSLGTSGNTGELFF
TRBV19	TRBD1	CASNTGTVDVYGAFF
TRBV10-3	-	CAISETVGYTF
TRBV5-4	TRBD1	CASSNRQGYEQYF
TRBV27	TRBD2	CASSRGTSGSYEQYF
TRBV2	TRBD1	CANRGGTGVGNSPLHF
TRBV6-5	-	CASSYFLAGGQSPLHF
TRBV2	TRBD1	CASTSDRASGEAFF
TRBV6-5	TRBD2	CASSLGTSGSYEQYF
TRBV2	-	CAISRQVGETQYF
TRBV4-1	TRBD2	CASSQETGGYNEQFF
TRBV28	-	CASSSAYNEQFF
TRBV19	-	CASSMSEGTTLHEQYF
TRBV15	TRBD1	CATSRDQGTGDGYTF
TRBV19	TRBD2	CASSSGGGIADTQYF
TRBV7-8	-	CASSLKTPTDTQYF
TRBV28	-	CASSFYTTEAFF
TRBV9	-	CASSPQGYNSPLHF
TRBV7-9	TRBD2	CASSLVLADETQYF
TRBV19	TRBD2	CASSVGGGLGVTQYF
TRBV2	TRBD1	CASRDRVDGYTF
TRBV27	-	CASRNTGFYGYTF
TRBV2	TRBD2	CASSWGRGATGANVLTF
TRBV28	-	CASSVAMTESYTF
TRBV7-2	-	CASSIYRRRNTEAFF
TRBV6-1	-	CATRDIRNQPQHF
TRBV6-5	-	CASSYSRQNTEAFF
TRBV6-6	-	CASSYRSGNTEAFF
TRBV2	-	CASSEQGPSQPQHF
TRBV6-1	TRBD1	CASSASTGGGNTIYF
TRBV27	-	CASSLMWGVNTEAFF
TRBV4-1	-	CASSPPDYGALQETQYF
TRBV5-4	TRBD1	CASSSGQVTTGELFF
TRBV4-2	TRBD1	CASSPPGQARGDGYTF
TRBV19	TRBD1	CASGQGNTDGYTF
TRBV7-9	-	CSSSSSWGTTYGYTF
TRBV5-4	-	CASSLDPGFTGELFF
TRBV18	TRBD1	CASSPPDRAGGTEAFF
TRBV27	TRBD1	CASRTGQGRTFF
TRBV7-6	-	CASSLGGRLNEKLFF